These T cell receptor beta chains were read from a single sample in a study of CD8+ T cells in alopecia areata. Here immunoSEQ multiplex PCR was the method, and the copy in TCRdb shows in-frame clones only, minus some. The profile covers roughly 140,000 clones, with about half appearing a single time and 0.99% taken by the ten largest. Sequences were derived from CD4+ T cells sorted from blood, sampled at week 0. The receptor set was obtained from a human donor with alopecia areata. Each CDR3 is given with its conserved first and last residue. The D gene is left open where the match is weak. Not all rows give a size; the values are once, few, many and, for expanded clones, a class.

TRBV18	TRBJ2-7	.	TRBD1	CASSRPGLQGPEQYF	TGTGCCAGCTCACGACCGGGCTTACAGGGGCCCGAGCAGTACTTC
TRBV19	TRBJ2-2	.	TRBD1	CATLDRVGNTGELFF	TGTGCCACCCTGGACAGGGTGGGGAACACCGGGGAGCTGTTTTTT
TRBV29-1	TRBJ2-7	.	TRBD2	CSVATAGGNEQYF	TGCAGCGTTGCCACGGCGGGAGGGAACGAGCAGTACTTC
TRBV7-3	TRBJ2-1	.	TRBD2	CASSALAGKSYNEQFF	TGTGCCAGCAGCGCCTTAGCGGGGAAGTCCTACAATGAGCAGTTCTTC
TRBV29-1	TRBJ2-7	once	TRBD2	CSASSGRANEQYF	TGCAGCGCCTCTAGCGGGAGGGCGAACGAGCAGTACTTC
TRBV2	TRBJ2-4	.	TRBD2	CASRGTSGAIQYF	TGTGCCAGCAGGGGGACTAGCGGGGCCATTCAGTACTTC
TRBV9	TRBJ1-2	few	.	CASSGRADYGYTF	TGTGCCAGCAGCGGTCGTGCGGACTATGGCTACACCTTC
TRBV30	TRBJ1-1	.	.	CAWMGNTEAFF	TGTGCCTGGATGGGGAACACTGAAGCTTTCTTT
TRBV20-1	TRBJ2-3	.	.	CSARWADTQYF	TGCAGTGCTCGGTGGGCTGATACGCAGTATTTT
TRBV5-4	TRBJ1-2	.	.	CASSSRPYGYTF	TGTGCCAGCAGCTCGAGGCCCTATGGCTACACCTTC
TRBV5-1	TRBJ2-5	.	.	CASSLDRMGTQYF	TGCGCCAGCAGCTTAGACCGCATGGGGACCCAGTACTTC
TRBV4-1	TRBJ2-7	few	TRBD2	CASSQAVAVAGSSYEQYF	TGCGCCAGCAGCCAAGCGGTAGCGGTAGCGGGAAGCTCCTACGAGCAGTACTTC
TRBV5-1	TRBJ1-1	.	TRBD1	CASSLARTGAEAFF	TGCGCCAGCAGCTTGGCCCGGACAGGGGCTGAAGCTTTCTTT
TRBV2	TRBJ2-7	.	.	CASSLGGGYEQYF	TGTGCCAGCAGCCTGGGAGGGGGCTACGAGCAGTACTTC
TRBV6-5	TRBJ2-7	.	.	CATSRIRFSYEQYF	TGTGCCACCAGCCGTATCCGGTTCTCCTACGAGCAGTACTTC
TRBV7-8	TRBJ2-5	.	.	CASSASGGRETQYF	TGTGCCAGCAGCGCCTCTGGGGGAAGAGAGACCCAGTACTTC
TRBV2	TRBJ2-3	.	.	CARRDPITDTQYF	TGTGCCCGCCGGGACCCTATCACAGATACGCAGTATTTT
TRBV5-1	TRBJ2-7	.	TRBD2	CASRTSGSAAQYF	TGCGCCAGCAGGACTAGCGGGTCAGCGGCGCAGTACTTC
TRBV5-6	TRBJ2-1	.	TRBD2	CASSRRGGSTYNEQFF	TGTGCCAGCAGTCGGAGGGGCGGGAGTACCTACAATGAGCAGTTCTTC
TRBV29-1	TRBJ2-4	few	TRBD1	CSVLYDRVKNIQYF	TGCAGCGTTTTGTATGACAGGGTCAAAAACATTCAGTACTTC
TRBV30	TRBJ1-1	.	.	CAWSNVVNTEAFF	TGTGCCTGGAGTAATGTAGTGAACACTGAAGCTTTCTTT
TRBV9	TRBJ2-1	once	.	CASSVALREEQFF	TGTGCCAGCAGCGTAGCTTTGAGGGAAGAGCAGTTCTTC
TRBV30	TRBJ2-7	.	TRBD2	CAWSVKGLAGAYEQYF	TGTGCCTGGAGTGTAAAGGGTCTAGCGGGAGCCTACGAGCAGTACTTC
TRBV7-2	TRBJ2-7	.	TRBD2	CASSGGTSALLEQYF	TGTGCCAGCAGCGGCGGGACTAGCGCCCTCCTGGAGCAGTACTTC
TRBV30	TRBJ1-1	.	.	CAWQRVMNTEAFF	TGTGCCTGGCAGCGGGTTATGAACACTGAAGCTTTCTTT
TRBV4-2	TRBJ1-4	.	TRBD1	CASSGPGQTNEKLFF	TGTGCCAGCAGCGGACCGGGACAGACTAATGAAAAACTGTTTTTT
TRBV29-1	TRBJ2-7	.	TRBD1	CSGGTGYEQYF	TGCAGCGGAGGGACAGGATACGAGCAGTACTTC
TRBV5-4	TRBJ2-5	.	.	CASSSPVGNQETQYF	TGTGCCAGCAGCTCCCCCGTCGGGAATCAAGAGACCCAGTACTTC
TRBV5-4	TRBJ2-5	.	.	CASSSNAAQETQYF	TGTGCCAGCAGCTCCAATGCGGCGCAAGAGACCCAGTACTTC
TRBV27	TRBJ2-7	.	TRBD1	CASRSGQGAYYEQYF	TGTGCCAGCCGTTCCGGACAGGGGGCTTACTACGAGCAGTACTTC
TRBV28	TRBJ2-2	.	.	CASHTRNTGELFF	TGTGCCAGCCATACCCGGAACACCGGGGAGCTGTTTTTT
TRBV10-3	TRBJ1-5	few	TRBD1	CAISLDRVNQPQHF	TGTGCCATCAGCCTAGACAGGGTCAATCAGCCCCAGCATTTT
TRBV7-9	TRBJ2-3	few	TRBD2	CASSLLAGSTDTQYF	TGTGCCAGCAGCTTATTAGCGGGAAGCACAGATACGCAGTATTTT
TRBV15	TRBJ2-2	.	TRBD2	CATSRDTGRITGELFF	TGTGCCACCAGCAGAGATACCGGGAGGATCACCGGGGAGCTGTTTTTT
TRBV5-1	TRBJ1-2	few	.	CASSPGAPNYGYTF	TGCGCCAGCAGCCCGGGGGCACCTAACTATGGCTACACCTTC
TRBV29-1	TRBJ2-5	few	.	CSVEPPKRETQYF	TGCAGCGTTGAACCGCCGAAGCGGGAGACCCAGTACTTC
TRBV30	TRBJ1-1	.	TRBD1	CAYRGRDEAFF	TGTGCCTACAGGGGTCGAGATGAAGCTTTCTTT
TRBV15	TRBJ2-5	.	.	CATSRSGRGETQYF	TGTGCCACCAGCAGATCGGGCCGGGGGGAGACCCAGTACTTC
TRBV7-3	TRBJ2-1	.	TRBD2	CASSFGLANEQFF	TGTGCCAGCAGCTTCGGACTAGCCAATGAGCAGTTCTTC
TRBV6-6	TRBJ1-1	few	.	CASSSSHNPWTEAFF	TGTGCCAGCAGTTCTTCCCACAACCCTTGGACTGAAGCTTTCTTT
TRBV4-2	TRBJ1-2	.	.	CASSQGNYGYTF	TGTGCCAGCAGCCAGGGAAACTATGGCTACACCTTC
TRBV9	TRBJ2-5	.	.	CASSVPPGDQYF	TGTGCCAGCAGCGTGCCCCCGGGGGACCAGTACTTC
TRBV29-1	TRBJ2-3	.	TRBD1	CSVARDRVTDTQYF	TGCAGCGTTGCAAGGGACAGAGTCACAGATACGCAGTATTTT
TRBV29-1	TRBJ2-1	few	.	CSVATGPLGQQFF	TGCAGCGTTGCAACAGGGCCGTTGGGTCAGCAGTTCTTC
TRBV5-1	TRBJ2-3	.	.	CASSLAEDGTDTQYF	TGCGCCAGCAGCTTGGCGGAGGATGGCACAGATACGCAGTATTTT